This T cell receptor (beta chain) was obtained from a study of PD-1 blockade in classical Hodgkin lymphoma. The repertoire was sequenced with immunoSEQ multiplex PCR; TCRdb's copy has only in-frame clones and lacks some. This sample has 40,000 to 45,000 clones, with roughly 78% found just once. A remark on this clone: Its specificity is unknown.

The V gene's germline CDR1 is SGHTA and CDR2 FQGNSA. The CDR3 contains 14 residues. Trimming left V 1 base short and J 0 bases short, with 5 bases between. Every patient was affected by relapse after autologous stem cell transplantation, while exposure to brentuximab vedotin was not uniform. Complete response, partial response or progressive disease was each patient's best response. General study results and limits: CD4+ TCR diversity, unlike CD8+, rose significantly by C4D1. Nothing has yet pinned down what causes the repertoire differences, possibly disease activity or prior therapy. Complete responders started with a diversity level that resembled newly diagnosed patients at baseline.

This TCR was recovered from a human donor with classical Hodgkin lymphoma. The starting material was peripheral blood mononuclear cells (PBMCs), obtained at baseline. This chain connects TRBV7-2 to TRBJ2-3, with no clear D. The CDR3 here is CASSLEVSTDTQYF. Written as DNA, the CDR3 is TGTGCCAGCAGCTTAGAAGTTAGCACAGATACGCAGTATTTT.